This T cell receptor beta chain was documented in a study of T cells after yellow fever vaccination. A single record per CDR3 protein comes from TCRdb applying MiXCR to the 5' RACE reads. The sample yields 350,000 to 550,000 distinct CDR3 sequences, 15% to 20% seen once. As for this clonotype: The CDR3 end shows no conserved phenylalanine or tryptophan, and so a read error is likely. The DNA is left out, because the CDR3 cannot be placed on it with certainty; the CDR3 is given as TCRdb lists it.

Including both end residues, the CDR3 is 9 amino acids long. The V gene's germline CDR1 is MNHEY and CDR2 SVGAGI. The specimen was PBMCs, collected before the yellow fever booster vaccination. The clonotype originates from a man younger than 30 who received the YFV17D yellow fever vaccine. The chain joins TRBV6-5 to TRBJ1-2; TRBD1 was called by the table and not checked on the DNA. The CDR3 here is CASSPGPAR.